This TCR beta chain was profiled in a study of Graves' ophthalmopathy and Graves' hyperthyroidism. Germline loops: CDR1 MNHEY, CDR2 SMNVEV (reference sequence). J was trimmed by 3 bases and V by 3 bases; bases with no gene match: 4. The CDR3 totals 14 residues. Points from the study as a whole: Sensitivity of around 64% and specificity of less than 75% were achieved by the model that predicted ophthalmopathy progression. The 13-signature model separated ophthalmopathy from stable hyperthyroidism at roughly 88% sensitivity and roughly 81% specificity.

Amplification targeted the TCR beta CDR3 regions, with RNA transcripts as the source material. The authors performed first-round RT-PCR with HTBI primers and then a second-round multiplex PCR. TCRdb redid the calling of the multiplex PCR reads with MiXCR, one entry per CDR3 protein. Of a few hundred thousand distinct CDR3 sequences in the sample, about 18% are singletons; the top ten hold 2.4%. Ten or more counts support this clonotype. What it binds is unknown. The chain employs TRBV27 and TRBJ2-7, with TRBD1 matching over 8 bases. This TCR was recovered from an adult woman with stable Graves' hyperthyroidism. The sequenced sample consisted of peripheral blood. CDR3 sequence reads: CASSLDRVNYEQYF. For the CDR3, the DNA is TGTGCCAGCAGTTTGGACAGGGTAAACTACGAGCAGTACTTC.